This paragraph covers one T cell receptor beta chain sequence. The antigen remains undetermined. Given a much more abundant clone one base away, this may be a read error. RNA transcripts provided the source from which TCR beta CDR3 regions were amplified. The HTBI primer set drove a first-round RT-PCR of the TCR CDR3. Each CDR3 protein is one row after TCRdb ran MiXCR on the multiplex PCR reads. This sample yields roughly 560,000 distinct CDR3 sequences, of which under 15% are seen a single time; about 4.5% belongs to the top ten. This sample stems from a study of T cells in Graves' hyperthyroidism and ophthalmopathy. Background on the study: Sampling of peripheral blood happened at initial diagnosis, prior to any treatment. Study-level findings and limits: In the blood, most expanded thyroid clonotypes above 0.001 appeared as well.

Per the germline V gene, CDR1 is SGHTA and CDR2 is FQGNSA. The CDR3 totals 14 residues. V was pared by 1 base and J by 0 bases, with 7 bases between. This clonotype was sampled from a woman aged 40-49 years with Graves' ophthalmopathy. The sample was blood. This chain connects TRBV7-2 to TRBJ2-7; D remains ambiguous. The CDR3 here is CASSLEIGSYEQYF. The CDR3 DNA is TGTGCCAGCAGCTTAGAAATAGGCTCCTACGAGCAGTACTTC. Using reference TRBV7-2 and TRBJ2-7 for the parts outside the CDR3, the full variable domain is GAGVSQSPSNKVTEKGKDVELRCDPISGHTALYWYRQSLGQGLEFLIYFQGNSAPDKSGLPSDRFSAERTGGSVSTLTIQRTQQEDSAVYLCASSLEIGSYEQYFGPGTRLTVT.